This T cell receptor beta chain is drawn from a study of identifying expanded T cells in peripheral blood. Regarding the study as a whole: Variance in clone template counts between two-week samples significantly increased with total template count across all healthy donors. Technical replicates showed about 1.2 changed clones; two weeks about 16; four weeks 19.

Collection occurred without any documented infections or immune events in donors. Remarks on this clone: Its target is unknown. The same CDR3 is also encoded by other DNA sequences in this sample.

Here immunoSEQ multiplex PCR was the method, and the copy in TCRdb shows in-frame clones only, minus some. The sample lists about 89,000 clones; about 91% were seen once. The V gene lost 0 bases and the J gene lost 1 base, with 4 bases spanning the gap. CDR3 size: 13 residues. Looked up from germline, CDR1 is SGDLS and CDR2 is YYNGEE. Specimen: blood. This rearrangement joins TRBV9 to TRBJ1-1; the D is unclear. The sequence derives from a person aged 18-70 years in good health. DNA of the CDR3: TGTGCCAGCAGCGTAGAAGGGAACACTGAAGCTTTCTTT. Residues: CASSVEGNTEAFF.